One sample yielded the 19 T cell receptor beta chains listed below, sequenced in a study of blood T cells in healthy people across ages. PCR was performed a second time for roughly 7 to 11 cycles using a sample-barcoded 5' primer and a J-beta primer mix. TCRdb reprocessed the 5' RACE reads with MiXCR, giving one entry per CDR3 protein. The sample includes some 1.5 million distinct CDR3 sequences, over 25% of them seen just once. Input material: blood. The receptors were gathered from a woman in her thirties in good health.

This clonotype occurred a few times. CDR3 nucleotides: TGCGCCAGCAGCCCTTGGACAGCCCGGAACACTGAAGCTTTCTTT. Protein: CASSPWTARNTEAFF. The rearrangement uses TRBV5-1 and TRBJ1-1; tentatively, D is TRBD1 (6 bases). Trimming removed 4 bases from V and 1 base from J, with 14 bases in between. The CDR3 covers 15 residues. Per the germline V gene, CDR1 is SGHRS and CDR2 is YFSETQ.

The genes are TRBV10-3 and TRBJ1-5; 9 nucleotides align to TRBD1. With V trimmed by 7 bases and J by 11 bases, 6 bases remained unmatched. Germline lookup yields CDR1 ENHRY and CDR2 SYGVKD. The CDR3 is 12 amino acids. The CDR3 DNA reads as TGTGCCATCAAAGGGACAGGGACAGCCCAGCATTTT. Its translation: CAIKGTGTAQHF.

This clonotype has more than one count but fewer than ten. V gene TRBV5-1 combines with J gene TRBJ2-3, with a possible D match to TRBD2 (6 bases). This CDR3 comprises 16 residues. The V gene lost 4 bases and the J gene lost 6 bases, with 21 bases spanning the gap. Per germline, CDR1 SGHRS and CDR2 YFSETQ. The CDR3 is CASSPSGAGVGDTQYF. The DNA of the CDR3 is TGCGCCAGCAGCCCGTCAGGAGCGGGCGTCGGCGATACGCAGTATTTT. Variable domain in full (rest from reference TRBV5-1 and TRBJ2-3): KAGVTQTPRYLIKTRGQQVTLSCSPISGHRSVSWYQQTPGQGLQFLFEYFSETQRNKGNFPGRFSGRQFSNSRSEMNVSTLELGDSALYLCASSPSGAGVGDTQYFGPGTRLTVL.

Points on this clonotype: The junction and the germline gene differ at one end; a read error may be behind it. V is TRBV6-5 and J is TRBJ1-6; TRBD1 agrees at 8 bases. CDR3 length: 16 residues. Looked up from germline, CDR1 is MNHEY and CDR2 is SVGAGI. CDR3: CASRGRDRGSNSPPHF. Here the CDR3 DNA reads TGTGCCAGCAGAGGTCGAGACAGGGGAAGTAATTCACCCCCCCACTTT.

Worth noting for this clonotype: Given a much more abundant clone one base away, this may be a read error. The CDR3 is CSVARGDRGRFLHNEQFF. The CDR3 DNA is TGCAGCGTCGCTAGGGGGGACAGGGGCCGTTTCCTCCACAATGAGCAGTTCTTC. J is TRBJ2-1 and V is TRBV29-1; 10 positions agree with TRBD1. The CDR3 has 18 amino acids. The germline V gene has CDR1 SQVTM and CDR2 ANQGSEA. The junction had 19 bases not matched to a gene; V was cut back by 6 bases and J by 5 bases.

This clonotype has at least ten counts. The V and J genes are TRBV6-5 and TRBJ2-7, with TRBD1 as a possible D gene (6 bases). V lost 4 bases to trimming and J lost 5 bases, with 21 bases between them. The germline CDR1 and CDR2 sequences are MNHEY and SVGAGI. The CDR3 sequence is 16 residues long. The CDR3 nucleotides read TGTGCCAGCAGTTCCCCAGGAAGAAGGGGGAGAGACGAGCAGTACTTC. It specifies CASSSPGRRGRDEQYF.

This clonotype has only a few counts. The chain combines TRBV9 with TRBJ2-5, with 8 nucleotides matching TRBD2. Looked up from germline, CDR1 is SGDLS and CDR2 is YYNGEE. The CDR3 totals 18 residues. Unmatched junction bases numbered 12, after V lost 0 bases and J lost 2 bases. The CDR3 DNA reads as TGTGCCAGCAGCGTAGCCCCCCTTACGGGGGGGCCTCAAGAGACCCAGTACTTC. This encodes CASSVAPLTGGPQETQYF.

V gene TRBV12-3 or TRBV12-4 combines with J gene TRBJ2-3; 11 nucleotides match TRBD2. V shed 3 bases and J 4 bases; nucleotides not matched to a gene: 3. The length of the CDR3 is 15 residues. In DNA, the CDR3 is TGTGCCAGCAGTTTTAGCGGGAGGGCCTCAGATACGCAGTATTTT. Protein: CASSFSGRASDTQYF.

This clonotype was detected ten times or more. This sequence joins TRBV3-1 and TRBJ2-1; no reliable D call. Trimming shortened V by 0 bases and J by 10 bases, and 10 bases separated the two germline ends. Germline V gives CDR1 LGHDT, CDR2 YNNKEL (reference sequence). The CDR3 contains 13 residues. The CDR3: CASSQDRAREQFF. The DNA for the CDR3 is TGTGCCAGCAGCCAAGATCGGGCGCGGGAGCAGTTCTTC.

The chain uses TRBV7-3 and TRBJ1-4; D gene unclear. This CDR3 has 13 amino acids. CDR1 and CDR2 (germline): SGHTA, FQGTGA. The V end was cut by 4 bases, the J end by 3 bases, with 6 bases between. The CDR3 sequence: CASSSDPNEKLFF. As DNA, the CDR3 is TGTGCCAGCAGCTCGGACCCTAATGAAAAACTGTTTTTT.

In regard to this clonotype: This likely comes from a read error, as the CDR3 has no conserved phenylalanine or tryptophan at its end. The V call is TRBV4-1, the J call TRBJ1-2; the D gene is possibly TRBD1 (6 bases). V gave up 0 bases and J gave up 8 bases, with 13 bases separating them. Germline loops: CDR1 MGHRA, CDR2 YSYEKL. This CDR3 spans 14 amino acids. The CDR3 DNA reads as TGCGCCAGCAGCCAAGAGGACAGCCTTCGGGGCTACACCTGC. It specifies CASSQEDSLRGYTC.

This clonotype was observed many times. The chain recombines TRBV3-1 with TRBJ2-3, with D unclear. The CDR3 runs to 12 residues. In germline, CDR1 is LGHDT, CDR2 YNNKEL (reference sequence). V lost 6 bases, J lost 5 bases, and 9 bases lay in between. This chain's CDR3 is CASSPTLDTQYF. CDR3 bases: TGTGCCAGCAGTCCTACCCTAGATACGCAGTATTTT.

The J gene is TRBJ1-2, the V gene TRBV12-3 or TRBV12-4, with a tentative D call TRBD1 (6 bases). V gave up 2 bases and J gave up 1 base, with 11 bases separating them. The CDR3 has 15 amino acids. The CDR3 region has the DNA TGTGCCAGCAGTTTAAACAGGGACCTTAACTATGGCTACACCTTC. It specifies CASSLNRDLNYGYTF.

Only a few counts were recorded for this clonotype. The V call is TRBV28, the J call TRBJ2-4; 8 positions agree with TRBD1. CDR1 MDHEN and CDR2 SYDVKM come from the germline V gene. Losses at the gene ends were 3 bases for V and 13 bases for J; bases not matched to a gene: 11. The CDR3 is made up of 14 amino acids. The CDR3 protein is CASSLSQGAWEQYF. In DNA, the CDR3 is TGTGCCAGCAGTTTGTCCCAGGGGGCTTGGGAGCAGTACTTC.

This chain joins TRBV19 and TRBJ1-5, with D uncertain. CDR1 is LNHDA, CDR2 SQIVND, per germline (reference sequence). The ends were cut back, 8 bases at V and 0 bases at J, with 8 bases in the middle. The CDR3 spans 13 residues. CDR3 coding DNA: TGTGCCAGTGGTCCGGGTAGCAATCAGCCCCAGCATTTT. Translated, it gives CASGPGSNQPQHF.

V and J are TRBV28 and TRBJ2-2, with D perhaps matching TRBD1 (6 bases). Trimming took 3 bases from V and 3 from J, leaving 20 bases between them. Germline CDR1 reads MDHEN; CDR2 reads SYDVKM. The CDR3 covers 18 residues. The CDR3 here is CASSLGNVRGTDTGELFF. The CDR3 DNA reads as TGTGCCAGCAGTTTGGGAAACGTCAGGGGAACGGACACCGGGGAGCTGTTTTTT.

V gene TRBV6-2 or TRBV6-3 combines with J gene TRBJ2-7, with 13 positions matching TRBD2. The ends lost 6 bases at V and 4 bases at J; junction bases unmatched: 6. CDR1 MNHEY and CDR2 SVGEGT come from the germline V gene. The CDR3 runs to 15 residues. CDR3 sequence reads: CASSSWTSGSYEQYF. The DNA of the CDR3 is TGTGCCAGCAGCTCATGGACTAGCGGGAGTTACGAGCAGTACTTC.

This clonotype was detected a few times. A much larger clone lies a single base off, so this may be a read error. The rearrangement links TRBV12-3 or TRBV12-4 to TRBJ1-5; D gene ambiguous. V was cut by 1 base and J by 0 bases, with 16 bases left in between. This CDR3 is built from 18 residues. Here the CDR3 reads CASSLGRGLGYSNQPQHF. CDR3 DNA: TGTGCCAGCAGTTTAGGTCGAGGACTGGGATATAGCAATCAGCCCCAGCATTTT.

V usage is TRBV5-1 and J usage is TRBJ2-5, with 9 bases identical to TRBD2. CDR3 size: 15 residues. Germline CDR1 and CDR2: SGHRS and YFSETQ. Trimming cost V 5 bases and J 2 bases; bases outside gene matches: 7. CDR3 residues: CASRIGTSTQETQYF. The CDR3 DNA reads TGCGCCAGCAGGATTGGGACTAGCACACAAGAGACCCAGTACTTC.